This T cell receptor beta chain comes out of a study of blood T cells in healthy people across ages. The authors ran a second PCR of about 7 to 12 cycles using a sample-barcoded 5' primer and a J-beta primer mix. TCRdb itself ran the 5' RACE reads through MiXCR, one entry per CDR3 protein. This table has under 2,000,000 distinct CDR3 sequences, roughly 50% appearing once. V lost 4 bases and J lost 6, with 10 bases in between. This CDR3 has 11 residues. Germline values: CDR1 SQVTM, CDR2 ANQGSEA. The chain has TRBV29-1 and TRBJ2-7, with a weak D call TRBD2 (5 bases). Input material: blood. The sequence derives from a woman aged 35 to 49 in good health. The CDR3 region is CSVGDAGEQYF. The CDR3 nucleotides read TGCAGCGTTGGGGATGCGGGCGAGCAGTACTTC.